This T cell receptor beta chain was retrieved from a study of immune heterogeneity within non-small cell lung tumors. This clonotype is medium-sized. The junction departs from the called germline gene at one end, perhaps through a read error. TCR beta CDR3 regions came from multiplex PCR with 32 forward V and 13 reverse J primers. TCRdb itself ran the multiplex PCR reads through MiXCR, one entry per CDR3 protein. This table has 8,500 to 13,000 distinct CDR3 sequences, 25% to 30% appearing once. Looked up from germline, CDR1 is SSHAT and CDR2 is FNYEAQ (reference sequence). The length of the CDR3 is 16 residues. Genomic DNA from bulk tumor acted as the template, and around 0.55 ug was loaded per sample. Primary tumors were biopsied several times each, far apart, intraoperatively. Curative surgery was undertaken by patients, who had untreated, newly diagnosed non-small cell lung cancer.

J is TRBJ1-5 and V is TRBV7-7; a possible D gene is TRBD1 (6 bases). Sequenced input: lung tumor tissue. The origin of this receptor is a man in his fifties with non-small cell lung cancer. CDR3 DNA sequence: TGTGCTAGCAGCTTAGTAACAGGGAGTGCTAGTAAGCCCCAGCATTTT. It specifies CASSLVTGSASKPQHF.